Below, 7 T cell receptor beta chains from the same sample are listed, as sequenced in a study of spatial heterogeneity in lung cancer. Stated time point: sample taken at primary tumor resection. Extraction of whole RNA from tumor, nontumor lung or frozen PBMC preceded unsorted sequencing. TCRdb analysed the 5' RACE reads with MiXCR anew, one entry per CDR3 protein. The data contain about 14,000 distinct CDR3 sequences, about 9.4% of them singletons. The source material was PBMCs, sampled at surgery. All receptors come from a male donor with early-stage non-small cell lung cancer.

This clonotype was recorded many times. The rearrangement uses TRBV10-3 and TRBJ2-2; D is possibly TRBD2 (5 bases). Trimming stripped 7 bases from V and 7 bases from J, with 10 bases between. Germline CDR1 and CDR2: ENHRY and SYGVKD. The CDR3 has 12 amino acids. Here the CDR3 reads CAITDYVGELFF. The DNA of the CDR3 is TGTGCCATCACCGACTACGTCGGGGAGCTGTTTTTT.

This clonotype was counted ten times or more. V is TRBV6-1 and J is TRBJ2-7; 7 bases line up with TRBD1. Per the germline V gene, CDR1 is MNHNS and CDR2 is SASEGT. J gave up 3 bases and V 6 bases, and 2 bases lay outside the gene matches. The CDR3 has 12 amino acids. Written as DNA, the CDR3 is TGTGCCAGCAGGACAGGGAGCTACGAGCAGTACTTC. It specifies CASRTGSYEQYF.

The rearrangement joins TRBV29-1 to TRBJ2-2; D uncertain. The CDR3 consists of 13 residues. The germline V and J ends were trimmed by 8 bases and 5 bases, with 15 bases remaining between them. CDR1 and CDR2 (germline): SQVTM, ANQGSEA. The CDR3 region is CSLRVTGTGELFF. The CDR3 DNA reads TGCAGCTTAAGGGTCACTGGAACCGGGGAGCTGTTTTTT.

In its sample, this clonotype was seen many times. The chain is built from TRBV24-1 and TRBJ2-3; a weak D match, TRBD1 (5 bases). Trimming stripped 8 bases from V and 0 bases from J, with 23 bases between. This CDR3 has 18 residues. Germline lookup yields CDR1 KGHDR and CDR2 SFDVKD. CDR3 sequence (DNA): TGTGCCACCACCCCTTCTTCGACACAGGAATTCAGCACAGATACGCAGTATTTT. It codes for CATTPSSTQEFSTDTQYF.

This clonotype showed up many times. The gene calls are TRBV29-1 and TRBJ2-6; D might be TRBD1 (6 bases). The CDR3 is 18 amino acids. The V end was cut by 6 bases, the J end by 0 bases, with 21 bases between. Per the germline V gene, CDR1 is SQVTM and CDR2 is ANQGSEA. The CDR3 spells CSVPNPTGGNSGANVLTF. The CDR3 DNA follows: TGCAGCGTCCCTAATCCGACAGGTGGAAACTCTGGGGCCAACGTCCTGACTTTC.

This clonotype was detected ten times or more. The rearrangement links TRBV5-4 to TRBJ2-5, with D possibly matching TRBD1 (6 bases). Trimming removed 4 bases from V and 2 bases from J, with 12 bases in between. The CDR3 has 14 residues. The germline CDR1 and CDR2 sequences are SGHNT and YYREEE (reference sequence). The CDR3 spells CASSVYREQETQYF. DNA for the CDR3: TGTGCCAGCAGCGTCTACAGGGAACAAGAGACCCAGTACTTC.

This clonotype was seen at least ten times. The chain has TRBV7-2 and TRBJ2-3, with 8 bases fitting TRBD2. There are 18 residues in the CDR3. Germline V gives CDR1 SGHTA, CDR2 FQGNSA. J was trimmed by 2 bases and V by 2 bases; bases with no gene match: 12. The CDR3 DNA reads as TGTGCCAGCAGCTTACGCTTGGTGGGCGGGAGGCCCACAGATACGCAGTATTTT. Residues: CASSLRLVGGRPTDTQYF.